The rows below give T cell receptor beta chains drawn from one sample of a study of vaccination and CD4 T cells after COVID-19. What these receptors recognize is not known. From the PCR reads, TCRdb called clonotypes with MiXCR, one entry per CDR3 protein. Of fewer than 25,000 distinct CDR3 sequences listed, approximately 38% are singletons. Sequences were derived from CD4+ T cells from blood, cultured in vitro, sampled about 7 months after SARS-CoV-2 vaccination. These receptors all stem from a human donor who had recovered from COVID-19. CDR3s include the opening cysteine and the closing phenylalanine or tryptophan. The order of the fields is D gene, V gene, clone size, J gene, CDR3 DNA, CDR3 protein. The D gene is left open where the match is weak. Where a row states a size, it is once, few, many or the class of an expanded clone; other rows omit it.

TRBD2	TRBV20-1	NA	TRBJ2-1	TGCAGTGCTAGTTCTCGGGAGGGCCGCTCCTACAATGAGCAGTTCTTC	CSASSREGRSYNEQFF
TRBD1	TRBV20-1	few	TRBJ1-2	TGCACCGACAGGGTCGGCTACACCTTC	CTDRVGYTF
NA	TRBV20-1	few	TRBJ1-6	TGCAGTGCTAGAGAATTGGGGGAGAGCTATAATTCACCCCTCCACTTT	CSARELGESYNSPLHF
TRBD2	TRBV7-3	NA	TRBJ2-1	TGTGCCAGCAGCTTGCTAGCGGGAGAGGGCAATGAGCAGTTCTTC	CASSLLAGEGNEQFF
TRBD2	TRBV28	NA	TRBJ2-2	TGTGCCAGTCGCGATTTAGCGGGAAACACCGGGGAGCTGTTTTTT	CASRDLAGNTGELFF
NA	TRBV7-3	medium-sized	TRBJ1-2	TGTGCCAGCAGCTTAAGGGCCGAAGAAGACTATGGCTACACCTTC	CASSLRAEEDYGYTF
TRBD2	TRBV10-1	few	TRBJ2-7	TGCGCCAGCAGTGAATTCGGACTAGCGGGAGACGAGCAGTACTTC	CASSEFGLAGDEQYF
NA	TRBV28	few	TRBJ1-5	TGTGCCAGCCGGGGAGATCAGGGTAATCAGCCCCAGCATTTT	CASRGDQGNQPQHF
NA	TRBV20-1	NA	TRBJ2-6	TGCAGTGCTAGGCGGCTCGTCTCTGGGGCCAACGTCCTGACTTTC	CSARRLVSGANVLTF
NA	TRBV19	NA	TRBJ2-3	TGTGCCAGTAGCTCGACCCGCACAGATACGCAGTATTTT	CASSSTRTDTQYF
NA	TRBV7-8	NA	TRBJ2-2	TGTGCCAGCAGGCGAACTAACACCGGGGAGCTGTTTTTT	CASRRTNTGELFF
TRBD2	TRBV15	few	TRBJ2-3	TGTGCCACCAGCAGAGACCCACTAGCGGGAGCTACAGATACGCAGTATTTT	CATSRDPLAGATDTQYF
NA	TRBV18	NA	TRBJ2-3	TGTGCCAGCTCAGCATTTATGGGTGCGGCAGATACGCAGTATTTT	CASSAFMGAADTQYF
NA	TRBV11-3	NA	TRBJ1-1	TGTGCCAGCAGCTTAAGTCGAACAGGTGAAGCTTTCTTT	CASSLSRTGEAFF
NA	TRBV7-8	NA	TRBJ2-7	TGTGCCAGCAGCCACCAGGTCCCATCCTACGAGCAGTACTTC	CASSHQVPSYEQYF
TRBD1	TRBV7-3	NA	TRBJ1-6	TGTGCCAGCAGCACCGGACAGGGCGGCCCCCTCCACTTT	CASSTGQGGPLHF
NA	TRBV5-4	NA	TRBJ1-1	TGTGCCAGCAGCTCCACAGAGAACACTGAAGCTTTCTTT	CASSSTENTEAFF
TRBD1	TRBV6-1	NA	TRBJ2-1	TGTGCCAGCACCCGACAGGGTGATGAGCAGTTCTTC	CASTRQGDEQFF
TRBD1	TRBV6-1	NA	TRBJ1-5	TGTGCCAGCAAGCTCGGGACAGTTAGCAATCAGCCCCAGCATTTT	CASKLGTVSNQPQHF
NA	TRBV20-1	few	TRBJ1-6	TGCAGTGCTCGACAGTCGGGGAATTCACCCCTCCACTTT	CSARQSGNSPLHF
TRBD1	TRBV7-8	few	TRBJ2-7	TGTGCCAGCAGCCGACAGGGTGCCTACGAGCAGTACTTC	CASSRQGAYEQYF
NA	TRBV28	few	TRBJ2-1	TGTGCCAGCATGCAGGTTGAACTAGCTTTAGGTGAGCAGTTCTTC	CASMQVELALGEQFF
NA	TRBV7-2	NA	TRBJ1-2	TGTGCCAGCAGCTTAGGGATCAACGCGGTAAACTATGGCTACACCTTC	CASSLGINAVNYGYTF
NA	TRBV30	NA	TRBJ2-5	TGTGCCTGGAGTACAGTGAAAGAGACCCAGTACTTC	CAWSTVKETQYF
NA	TRBV20-1	NA	TRBJ2-2	TGCAGTGCTAGAACACCACCGGGACGGGGGGCGCGTAACACCGGGGAGCTGTTTTTT	CSARTPPGRGARNTGELFF
TRBD1	TRBV7-2	medium-sized	TRBJ1-2	TGTGCCAGCAGTCGTGACAGGGAGGGCTATGGCTACACCTTC	CASSRDREGYGYTF
TRBD1	TRBV28	few	TRBJ1-2	TGTGCCAGCAGACAGGGGGCCATCTATGGCTACACCTTC	CASRQGAIYGYTF
NA	TRBV7-9	few	TRBJ1-5	TGTGCCAGCAGCCTGAGTGGGGCCCAGCATTTT	CASSLSGAQHF
TRBD1	TRBV12-3/TRBV12-4	NA	TRBJ2-7	TGTGCCAGCAGAGCTACAGGGGGCGAGCAGTACTTC	CASRATGGEQYF
NA	TRBV6-5	few	TRBJ2-3	TGTGCCAGCAGTTTCCAGCTATCTAGCACAGATACGCAGTATTTT	CASSFQLSSTDTQYF
NA	TRBV7-9	NA	TRBJ2-1	TGTGCCAGCAGCTTAGTGGGGACCGTCAACAATGAGCAGTTCTTC	CASSLVGTVNNEQFF
NA	TRBV25-1	few	TRBJ2-5	TGTGCCAGCAGTGACCCCTACGGGTTGCGGGGACAAGAGACCCAGTACTTC	CASSDPYGLRGQETQYF
TRBD1	TRBV7-8	medium-sized	TRBJ2-5	TGTGCCAGCAGCCTCACCGGGACAGGGCAGGAGACCCAGTACTTC	CASSLTGTGQETQYF
NA	TRBV11-2	NA	TRBJ2-1	TGTGCCAGCAACTCGGAGACTAGGTCCCAATCTGAGCAGTTCTTC	CASNSETRSQSEQFF
TRBD2	TRBV7-2	few	TRBJ2-1	TGTGCCAGCAGCTTAGGACTAGCGGGAGTAAGCTCCTACAATGAGCAGTTCTTC	CASSLGLAGVSSYNEQFF
TRBD1	TRBV20-1	few	TRBJ1-5	TGCAGTGTTGACAGGGCGGGAGATCAGCCCCAGCATTTT	CSVDRAGDQPQHF
NA	TRBV7-2	NA	TRBJ1-6	TGTGCCAGCAGCTTAGATTCACCCCTCCACTTT	CASSLDSPLHF
TRBD1	TRBV7-9	few	TRBJ2-7	TGTGCCAGCAGCTTGGACAGGACCTACGAGCAGTACTTC	CASSLDRTYEQYF
TRBD1	TRBV28	NA	TRBJ1-1	TGTGCCAGCATCCTGACAGGGGCCCAAACTGAAGCTTTCTTT	CASILTGAQTEAFF
NA	TRBV19	NA	TRBJ2-1	TGTGCCAGTAGTACGATTCGGGACAATGAGCAGTTCTTC	CASSTIRDNEQFF
NA	TRBV28	NA	TRBJ1-2	TGTGCCCTTGGGACGGGGTTTCATGGCTACACCTTC	CALGTGFHGYTF
NA	TRBV15	few	TRBJ1-2	TGTGCCACCAGCGGAGCCGCCTATGGCTACACCTTC	CATSGAAYGYTF
NA	TRBV28	NA	TRBJ2-7	TGTGCCAGCAGTTTAGCGGGACCTGCGACCTACGAGCAGTACTTC	CASSLAGPATYEQYF
TRBD1	TRBV20-1	NA	TRBJ2-2	TGCAGTGCTACACCACCAGACAGGGGTCGCCCCGGGGAGCTGTTTTTT	CSATPPDRGRPGELFF
NA	TRBV20-1	few	TRBJ2-7	TGCAGTGCTAGAGGTTCGCAGGGCTACCGCTACGAGCAGTACTTC	CSARGSQGYRYEQYF
TRBD1	TRBV7-6	few	TRBJ2-1	TGTGCCAGCAGCTTAGATCGACAGGGGGCCTACAATGAGCAGTTCTTC	CASSLDRQGAYNEQFF
NA	TRBV29-1	NA	TRBJ2-3	TGCAGCGTTGATCTGGACGGAAGCACAGATACGCAGTATTTT	CSVDLDGSTDTQYF
TRBD2	TRBV7-9	few	TRBJ2-3	TGTGCCAGCAGCTTAGGACTAACTAGCGGGAGCACAGATACGCAGTATTTT	CASSLGLTSGSTDTQYF
NA	TRBV20-1	once	TRBJ1-2	TGCAGTGCTAGCCGAACACCTGGAGGTGCCGGGGGATATGGCTACACCTTC	CSASRTPGGAGGYGYTF
TRBD2	TRBV27	few	TRBJ2-5	TGTGCCAGCAGTTCCTCACTAGCGGGAGGAAAGACCCAGTACTTC	CASSSSLAGGKTQYF
TRBD2	TRBV20-1	NA	TRBJ2-5	TGCAGTGCTAGAGACCGCCCTAGCGGGAGAGGAGAGACCCAGTACTTC	CSARDRPSGRGETQYF